What follows is one T cell receptor (beta chain) and its context. Its antigen is not identified. This entry comes from a study of cytomegalovirus exposure and HLA in healthy donors. The study, taken as a whole, reports: Evidence from a later analysis indicated that most CMV-associated TCR beta chains looked HLA-restricted. For most TCR beta V segments, an earlier analysis put the productive rate at about 87% or about 30% of the time. For most subjects, TCR beta sequences were reported to predict HLA-A and HLA-B alleles with accuracy.

The germline gives CDR1 LGHNA, CDR2 YSLEER. The CDR3 runs to 17 residues. J lost 2 bases, V lost 3 bases, and 13 bases had no gene match. 60 Vbeta and 13 Jbeta primers were used in PCR. Method: immunoSEQ multiplex PCR; TCRdb's copy keeps in-frame clones and lacks some. The table has 130,000 to 150,000 clones, around 77% seen once. This receptor was taken from a woman aged 45-65 years in good health and CMV-seronegative. Sequenced: PBMCs. The chain couples TRBV4-3 to TRBJ2-7; 7 positions match TRBD2. The CDR3 nucleotides read TGCGCCAGCAGCCAGGCCCTACGGACTAGGGGAACCTACGAGCAGTACTTC. It translates to CASSQALRTRGTYEQYF.